Listed below are T cell receptor beta chains from one sample, sequenced in a study of monozygotic twins with inflammatory bowel disease. TCRdb reprocessed the 5' RACE reads, keeping one entry per CDR3 protein, no DNA. The sample shows some 200,000 distinct CDR3 sequences, and roughly 7.5% sits with its ten largest clones. Specimen: blood. These TCRs come from a human donor with ulcerative colitis or Crohn's disease, or a healthy co-twin of an affected twin (not recorded which). Each CDR3 is given with its conserved first and last residue. The order of the fields is V gene, J gene, CDR3 protein.

TRBV6-2/TRBV6-3	TRBJ2-2	CASSYRRGPDTGELFF
TRBV5-1	TRBJ2-1	CASYRGGFFYNEQFF
TRBV24-1	TRBJ2-1	CATSERNYNEQFF
TRBV7-9	TRBJ1-3	CASRRGITSGNTIYF
TRBV12-3/TRBV12-4	TRBJ2-5	CASTDREETQYF
TRBV4-2	TRBJ2-3	CASSPGGGSGKDTQYF
TRBV7-2	TRBJ1-2	CASSLATGLFDYSTF
TRBV19	TRBJ2-1	CASSTGRVPYNEQFF
TRBV18	TRBJ2-7	CASSHGQTQGYEQYF
TRBV18	TRBJ1-1	CASSLGVPEAFF
TRBV29-1	TRBJ2-3	CSVVEGSDTQYF
TRBV24-1	TRBJ1-5	CATSENGASQPQHF
TRBV6-1	TRBJ2-7	CASSRRPPWSYEQYF
TRBV29-1	TRBJ2-6	CSVRIDSGANVLTF
TRBV7-2	TRBJ2-7	CASSLGLLSYEQYF
TRBV6-5	TRBJ2-2	CASSYLTGNTGELFF
TRBV4-1	TRBJ2-1	CASSQVASSYNEQFF
TRBV20-1	TRBJ1-1	CSARADTEAFF
TRBV12-2	TRBJ1-2	CASRLVRGLNYGYTF
TRBV28	TRBJ2-2	CATPGGGENGELFF
TRBV6-5	TRBJ2-2	CASSYSWKAGTGELFF
TRBV7-8	TRBJ1-6	CASSLARTSPLHF
TRBV30	TRBJ2-2	CAWSGETGELFF
TRBV5-5	TRBJ2-7	CASSLKPGGYEQYF
TRBV7-8	TRBJ1-2	CASSPRTGGVNYGYTF
TRBV20-1	TRBJ1-2	CSARFSPGQGTDGYTF
TRBV5-6	TRBJ2-1	CASSSYGLAGNNEQFF